This T cell receptor (beta chain) emerged from a study of T cells in localized non-small cell lung cancer. A remark on this clone: Its matching antigen is unknown.

Findings and caveats of the study: Adjacent lung exhibited a median of 57 among the 100 most abundant tumor clones. The study found T cell clonality highest in uninvolved adjacent lung, above tumor. Only one tumor region was sequenced, so heterogeneity remains possible. Elevated blood T cell density was associated with longer overall survival.

Data came from immunoSEQ multiplex PCR; TCRdb stores just in-frame clones and leaves some out. The sample records around 79,000 clones, around 80% being singletons. The CDR3 is made up of 16 amino acids. The V gene's germline CDR1 is MDHEN and CDR2 SYDVKM. The ends lost 4 bases at V and 7 bases at J; junction bases unmatched: 10. The receptor was isolated from a man aged 35-75 years with stage II squamous cell lung carcinoma. This chain connects TRBV28 to TRBJ1-6, with 7 bases aligning to TRBD1. The sample consisted of PBMCs, taken before any cancer treatment. The CDR3 loop is CASSSPTGRRNSPLHF. The CDR3 DNA sequence: TGTGCCAGCAGTTCTCCGACAGGGAGGAGAAATTCACCCCTCCACTTT.